This passage covers 23 T cell receptor beta chains from one sample sequenced in a study of Graves' ophthalmopathy and Graves' hyperthyroidism. The TCR beta CDR3 regions underwent amplification from RNA transcripts. RT-PCR was first run with HTBI primers, then multiplex PCR in a second round. Using its own MiXCR run on the multiplex PCR reads, TCRdb lists one record per CDR3 protein. Of 40,000 to 45,000 distinct CDR3 sequences in the sample, about 50% were seen once. The sequencing sample was made of peripheral blood. The receptor source for this set is an adult man with Graves' ophthalmopathy.

The chain joins TRBV20-1 to TRBJ2-7; D remains unclear. The CDR3 covers 12 residues. CDR1 and CDR2 (germline): DFQATT, SNEGSKA (reference sequence). V was pared by 6 bases and J by 5 bases, with 14 bases between. CDR3 DNA: TGCAGTGCCAGCGTGGGGTTCGACGAGCAGTACTTC. Its protein product is CSASVGFDEQYF.

In the case of this clonotype: A read error may produce the germline difference seen at one junction end. J is TRBJ1-2 and V is TRBV19, with D possibly being TRBD1 (5 bases). The CDR3 is made up of 17 amino acids. Per the germline V gene, CDR1 is LNHDA and CDR2 is SQIVND (reference sequence). The CDR3 sequence: CASTIQGSTLQGYGYTF. Here the CDR3 DNA reads TGTGCCAGTACTATACAAGGATCGACACTCCAGGGATATGGCTACACCTTC. Combining the CDR3 with reference TRBV19 and TRBJ1-2 gives the whole variable domain DGGITQSPKYLFRKEGQNVTLSCEQNLNHDAMYWYRQDPGQGLRLIYYSQIVNDFQKGDIAEGYSVSREKKESFPLTVTSAQKNPTAFYLCASTIQGSTLQGYGYTFGSGTRLTVV.

Turning to this clonotype: A much larger clone is a single base away; this may be a read error. The conserved phenylalanine or tryptophan normally closing the CDR3 is absent here, so this likely arose from a read error. The CDR3 reads CASSLTRGRYNEQFL. DNA for the CDR3: TGTGCCAGCAGTTTGACGCGGGGTAGGTACAATGAGCAGTTCCTC. This chain uses TRBV7-2 with TRBJ2-1, with D possibly matching TRBD2 (6 bases). V was cut by 6 bases and J by 4 bases, with 16 bases left in between. The CDR3 consists of 15 residues. The germline gives CDR1 SGHTA, CDR2 FQGNSA.

Ten or more counts support this clonotype. The chain employs TRBV20-1 and TRBJ2-3, with 8 positions matching TRBD1. Germline CDR1 is DFQATT and CDR2 is SNEGSKA (reference sequence). V was pared by 5 bases and J by 3 bases, with 7 bases of the junction left unmatched. The CDR3 totals 14 residues. The CDR3 loop is CSADRTGLTDTQYF. The CDR3 nucleotides are TGCAGTGCTGATCGGACAGGGCTGACAGATACGCAGTATTTT.

The chain has TRBV7-2 and TRBJ1-1; D may be TRBD1 (5 bases). The V gene lost 4 bases and the J gene lost 7 bases, with 16 bases spanning the gap. Looked up from germline, CDR1 is SGHTA and CDR2 is FQGNSA. This CDR3 comprises 14 residues. CDR3 in amino acids: CASSSQGAGIEAFF. CDR3 coding DNA: TGTGCCAGCAGCTCCCAGGGAGCGGGTATTGAAGCTTTCTTT.

This clonotype was detected once. This chain joins TRBV7-2 and TRBJ2-3, with TRBD2 identical over 8 bases. The CDR3 length is 16 residues. Losses at the gene ends were 1 base for V and 6 bases for J; bases not matched to a gene: 9. Germline-derived CDR1 and CDR2 are SGHTA and FQGNSA. The chain's CDR3 is CASSLDIGRAGDTQYF. The CDR3 DNA sequence: TGTGCCAGCAGCTTAGATATCGGGAGGGCGGGCGATACGCAGTATTTT.

Comments on this clonotype: One base away lies a much larger clone, so this may be a sequencing read error. The chain recombines TRBV25-1 with TRBJ2-3, with D perhaps being TRBD1 or TRBD2 (5 bases each). Germline CDR1 is MGHDK and CDR2 is SYGVNS. The CDR3 is 17 residues long. The CDR3 is CASSQNLLGEFTDTQYF. Written as DNA, the CDR3 is TGCGCCAGCAGCCAAAATCTGCTAGGGGAGTTCACAGATACGCAGTATTTT.

This clonotype was observed many times. The V and J genes are TRBV28 and TRBJ2-2; D is ambiguous. Germline CDR1 and CDR2: MDHEN and SYDVKM. There are 14 residues in the CDR3. Trimming took 5 bases from V and 8 from J, leaving 15 bases between them. The CDR3 nucleotides read TGTGCCAGCAGTCCTGTCGATGATTTGGGGGAGCTGTTTTTT. Translating it yields CASSPVDDLGELFF.

The chain joins TRBV7-2 to TRBJ2-7; 13 bases line up with TRBD2. In germline, CDR1 is SGHTA, CDR2 FQGNSA. The CDR3 is 12 residues long. The CDR3 reads CASSRTSGGDFV. CDR3 nucleotide sequence: TGTGCCAGCAGCCGAACTAGCGGGGGGGATTTCGTC.

The rearrangement links TRBV20-1 to TRBJ1-3; maybe TRBD1 (5 bases). Trimming took off 0 bases at V and 2 bases at J, with 8 bases between the two ends. The CDR3 has 14 amino acids. Germline loops: CDR1 DFQATT, CDR2 SNEGSKA (reference sequence). CDR3 in amino acids: CSARDLGAGNTIYF. The CDR3 bases are TGCAGTGCTAGAGATCTAGGGGCTGGAAACACCATATATTTT.

This clonotype was found a few times. This may arise from a read error, as a much more abundant clone is one base away. The gene calls are TRBV28 and TRBJ1-2; a weak D match, TRBD1 (5 bases). The CDR3 spans 14 residues. Trimming took 5 bases from V and 5 from J, leaving 15 bases between them. Germline CDR1 MDHEN, CDR2 SYDVKM. The CDR3 sequence: CASSPRQLGYGYTF. The CDR3 region has the DNA TGTGCCAGCAGTCCCCGACAGTTGGGGTATGGCTACACCTTC.

This clonotype was seen ten or more times. The chain joins TRBV19 to TRBJ1-1; TRBD1 agrees at 7 bases. Germline CDR1 and CDR2: LNHDA and SQIVND (reference sequence). V shed 4 bases, J shed 5 bases, and the junction held 7 bases outside the gene matches. The length of the CDR3 is 14 residues. The CDR3 DNA reads as TGTGCCAGTAGTAGACAGACAGGGAAAACTGAAGCTTTCTTT. Its translation is CASSRQTGKTEAFF.

CDR3 DNA: TGCAGTCCAAAGGGGGGGCTAACTGAAGCTTTCTTT. Translated, it gives CSPKGGLTEAFF. J is TRBJ1-1 and V is TRBV20-1, with TRBD1 as a possible D gene (6 bases). The germline V and J ends were trimmed by 8 bases and 5 bases, with 15 bases remaining between them. Germline values: CDR1 DFQATT, CDR2 SNEGSKA (reference sequence). CDR3 length equals 12 residues.

This clonotype has ten or more counts. The chain combines TRBV2 with TRBJ1-1; no definite D call. Per the germline V gene, CDR1 is SNHLY and CDR2 is FYNNEI. The CDR3 has 15 residues. V was shortened by 1 base and J by 1 base, with 10 bases between the two germline ends. The chain's CDR3 is CASSEDLTRNTEAFF. DNA of the CDR3: TGTGCCAGCAGTGAAGACCTAACACGGAACACTGAAGCTTTCTTT.

By proportion, this clonotype is medium-sized. V gene TRBV15 combines with J gene TRBJ2-1; D is possibly TRBD2 (5 bases). Trimming cost V 3 bases and J 3 bases, with 15 bases left between them. This CDR3 has 16 residues. Germline lookup yields CDR1 LNHNV and CDR2 YYDKDF (reference sequence). The chain's CDR3 is CATSRDGVRVYNEQFF. CDR3 DNA sequence: TGTGCCACCAGCAGGGACGGGGTTAGGGTCTACAATGAGCAGTTCTTC.

Comments on this clonotype: The conserved closing phenylalanine or tryptophan is absent in this CDR3, likely reflecting a read error. The J gene is TRBJ2-2, the V gene TRBV3-1, with 7 bases identical to TRBD2. Trimming removed 7 bases from V and 5 bases from J; junction bases left unmatched: 7. Germline V CDR1 and CDR2: LGHDT, YNNKEL (reference sequence). The length of the CDR3 is 14 residues. The CDR3 coding sequence is TGTGCCAGCACCTCCGGGGGAGGGACCGGGGAGCTGTTTCTT. Residues: CASTSGGGTGELFL.

J is TRBJ1-1 and V is TRBV9; 8 bases map to TRBD1. J was trimmed by 5 bases and V by 0 bases; bases with no gene match: 6. Germline lookup yields CDR1 SGDLS and CDR2 YYNGEE. The CDR3 is made up of 15 amino acids. CDR3 sequence reads: CASSVDSGGETEAFF. The CDR3 bases are TGTGCCAGCAGCGTAGACTCAGGGGGCGAGACTGAAGCTTTCTTT.

The V gene is TRBV20-1, the J gene TRBJ1-2, with a possible D match to TRBD1 (6 bases). Germline V CDR1 and CDR2: DFQATT, SNEGSKA (reference sequence). V was shortened by 0 bases and J by 4 bases, with 12 bases between the two germline ends. CDR3 length: 14 residues. The CDR3 region has the DNA TGCAGTGCTAGAGACTCCCGGACAGCCTATGGCTACACCTTC. This sequence encodes CSARDSRTAYGYTF.

For this clonotype: A read error may produce the germline difference seen at one junction end. The chain has TRBV5-4 and TRBJ1-4; no clear D. In germline, CDR1 is SGHNT, CDR2 YYREEE (reference sequence). This CDR3 is built from 16 residues. CDR3: CASSLGPGSSNKKLFF. CDR3 sequence (DNA): TGCGCCAGCAGCTTGGGTCCGGGCTCCTCCAATAAAAAACTGTTTTTT. Supplemented by reference TRBV5-4 and TRBJ1-4, the full variable domain reads ETGVTQSPTHLIKTRGQQVTLRCSSQSGHNTVSWYQQALGQGPQFIFQYYREEENGRGNFPPRFSGLQFPNYSSELNVNALELDDSALYLCASSLGPGSSNKKLFFGSGTQLSVL.

This chain links TRBV7-2 with TRBJ1-6, with no clear D. CDR1 is SGHTA, CDR2 FQGNSA, per germline. The CDR3 contains 13 residues. V gave up 2 bases and J gave up 12 bases, with 11 bases separating them. CDR3 in DNA: TGTGCCAGCAGCTTAACTTCCCAGCAACCCCTCCACTTT. Amino acids: CASSLTSQQPLHF.

This clonotype has at least ten counts. The chain is built from TRBV7-8 and TRBJ2-2; 10 bases are a match to TRBD2. From germline, CDR1 is SGHVS and CDR2 FQNEAQ. CDR3 length: 15 residues. J was trimmed by 6 bases and V by 2 bases; bases with no gene match: 3. This CDR3 is CASSLLAGGPGELFF. The CDR3 coding sequence is TGTGCCAGCAGCTTATTAGCGGGGGGTCCCGGGGAGCTGTTTTTT.

In regard to this clonotype: The conserved phenylalanine or tryptophan is not found at the CDR3 terminus, so this likely reflects a read error. This chain joins TRBV20-1 and TRBJ1-1; D perhaps matches TRBD1 (6 bases). V was pared by 4 bases and J by 3 bases, with 12 bases between. Germline V gene sequence: CDR1 DFQATT, CDR2 SNEGSKA (reference sequence). The CDR3 contains 13 residues. The CDR3 region has the DNA TGCAGTGCTACTAAATCAGGGGACACTGAAGCTTTCTTG. The encoded protein is CSATKSGDTEAFL.

This clonotype was seen a handful of times. The rearrangement joins TRBV20-1 to TRBJ1-2, with TRBD1 matching over 8 bases. CDR1 is DFQATT, CDR2 SNEGSKA, per germline (reference sequence). Trimming removed 3 bases from V and 8 bases from J; junction bases left unmatched: 5. CDR3 length equals 12 residues. The CDR3 loop reads CSASQGAGGYTF. The CDR3 region has the DNA TGCAGTGCTAGTCAGGGGGCGGGGGGCTACACCTTC.